This entry describes one T cell receptor beta chain. The record originates from a study of OX40 agonist ivuxolimab in advanced cancers. Across the whole study: Dose-escalation subjects each had hepatocellular carcinoma, melanoma, renal cell or head and neck cancer. Therapy given before enrollment (anti-PD-1, anti-PD-L1 or anti-CTLA-4) was allowed, and 40% had some.

Germline assignment: CDR1 MNHEY and CDR2 SMNVEV (reference sequence). V was trimmed by 6 bases and J by 5 bases, leaving 14 bases between them. The CDR3 spans 14 residues. Measured with immunoSEQ multiplex PCR; TCRdb has only the in-frame clones, and not every one. The table has fewer than 25,000 clones, around 80% seen once. Sequences were derived from CD4+ or CD8+ T cells sorted from blood, sampled in a trial of the OX40 agonist ivuxolimab. This rearrangement joins TRBV27 to TRBJ1-5, with a tentative D call TRBD1 (5 bases). The receptor's source is an adult with an advanced solid tumor such as melanoma, head and neck, liver or kidney cancer. CDR3 DNA sequence: TGTGCCAGCAGGAATTGGGGGGAGGATCAGCCCCAGCATTTT. Protein sequence: CASRNWGEDQPQHF.